Listed here are 22 T cell receptor beta chains from one sample, sequenced in a study of T cell responses to AZD1222 COVID-19 vaccine. Measured with immunoSEQ multiplex PCR; TCRdb has only the in-frame clones, and not every one. The sample contains 130,000 or so clones, about 94% of which appear only once. The sequenced sample was peripheral blood, obtained on day 0 of AZD1222 vaccination. The receptors shown here come from an adult in good health.

V gene TRBV12-3 or TRBV12-4 combines with J gene TRBJ1-5; D is uncertain. The CDR3 runs to 13 residues. V was cut by 3 bases and J by 4 bases, with 7 bases left in between. CDR3 nucleotide sequence: TGTGCCAGCAGTTTCGAGGGAAATCAGCCCCAGCATTTT. It yields the protein CASSFEGNQPQHF.

V gene TRBV30 combines with J gene TRBJ1-2; TRBD1 aligns across 8 bases. J was trimmed by 9 bases and V by 0 bases; bases with no gene match: 3. CDR1 GTSNPN and CDR2 SVGIG come from the germline V gene (reference sequence). CDR3 length: 12 residues. CDR3 in DNA: TGTGCCTGGAGTGTAACAGGGGGTAGCTACACCTTC. Its translation is CAWSVTGGSYTF.

J is TRBJ2-7 and V is TRBV15, with 9 bases fitting TRBD1. The germline gives CDR1 LNHNV, CDR2 YYDKDF (reference sequence). The trim removed 4 bases at V and 2 bases at J, leaving 3 bases unmatched. This CDR3 spans 14 amino acids. CDR3 DNA: TGTGCCACCAGCACCGGGACAGGGCCCTACGAGCAGTACTTC. This gives the protein CATSTGTGPYEQYF.

The rearrangement links TRBV7-3 to TRBJ2-3; D may be TRBD1 (6 bases). V was pared by 5 bases and J by 3 bases, with 9 bases between. Germline CDR1 SGHTA, CDR2 FQGTGA. The CDR3 length is 13 residues. The CDR3 reads CASSPTGTDTQYF. The CDR3, as DNA: TGTGCCAGCAGCCCTACAGGGACAGATACGCAGTATTTT.

The genes are TRBV11-1 and TRBJ1-4; D remains ambiguous. V gave up 0 bases and J gave up 8 bases, with 7 bases separating them. The germline gives CDR1 SGHAT, CDR2 FQDESV (reference sequence). The CDR3 runs to 13 residues. The CDR3 nucleotides read TGTGCCAGCAGCTTAGCGACAACGGAAAAACTGTTTTTT. The encoded protein is CASSLATTEKLFF.

The chain uses TRBV2 and TRBJ1-5, with a possible D match to TRBD1 (5 bases). Trimming took off 1 base at V and 5 bases at J, with 12 bases between the two ends. CDR1 and CDR2 (germline): SNHLY, FYNNEI. This CDR3 region has 15 residues. The CDR3 nucleotides are TGTGCCAGCAGTGAAGGGGCAGGGCGAGATCAGCCCCAGCATTTT. This translates into CASSEGAGRDQPQHF.

V usage is TRBV7-9 and J usage is TRBJ2-1; possibly TRBD2 for D (6 bases). V lost 0 bases, J lost 1 base, and 10 bases lay in between. There are 16 residues in the CDR3. From germline, CDR1 is SEHNR and CDR2 FQNEAQ (reference sequence). CDR3 protein: CASSLAAGPSYNEQFF. The CDR3 DNA is TGTGCCAGCAGCTTAGCGGCGGGACCTTCCTACAATGAGCAGTTCTTC.

The gene calls are TRBV19 and TRBJ2-2; 10 nucleotides agree with TRBD1. This CDR3 contains 15 residues. Germline V gene lookup returns CDR1 LNHDA and CDR2 SQIVND (reference sequence). Trimming removed 6 bases from V and 9 bases from J; junction bases left unmatched: 10. DNA for the CDR3: TGTGCCAGTAGCCGCGACGGGACAGGGGTGAGGGAGCTGTTTTTT. This translates into CASSRDGTGVRELFF. Based on the CDR3 plus reference TRBV19 and TRBJ2-2, the full variable domain is DGGITQSPKYLFRKEGQNVTLSCEQNLNHDAMYWYRQDPGQGLRLIYYSQIVNDFQKGDIAEGYSVSREKKESFPLTVTSAQKNPTAFYLCASSRDGTGVRELFFGEGSRLTVL.

The rearrangement uses TRBV6-5 and TRBJ2-7, with 8 bases lining up with TRBD1. V lost 5 bases to trimming and J lost 5 bases; unmatched junction nucleotides: 5. Looked up from germline, CDR1 is MNHEY and CDR2 is SVGAGI. CDR3 length equals 13 residues. CDR3 loop: CASSKRTGNEQYF. CDR3 DNA: TGTGCCAGCAGTAAACGGACAGGGAACGAGCAGTACTTC.

The chain uses TRBV18 and TRBJ1-3, with TRBD1 matching over 7 bases. Trimming cost V 6 bases and J 0 bases; bases outside gene matches: 11. The V gene's germline CDR1 is KGHSH and CDR2 LQKENI. This CDR3 region has 17 residues. The CDR3 DNA reads as TGTGCCAGCTCCCCGGGACAGTCTTTAAACTCTGGAAACACCATATATTTT. Translated, it gives CASSPGQSLNSGNTIYF.

The chain is built from TRBV7-9 and TRBJ1-2; no clear D. The V and J ends lost 1 base and 10 bases respectively, with 10 bases between them. Per germline, CDR1 SEHNR and CDR2 FQNEAQ (reference sequence). This CDR3 has 12 residues. Here the CDR3 DNA reads TGTGCCAGCAGCTTAGGCAAGACGGACTACACCTTC. This gives the protein CASSLGKTDYTF.

The chain combines TRBV7-2 with TRBJ2-7, with TRBD2 matching over 16 bases. CDR1 and CDR2 (germline): SGHTA, FQGNSA. V trimming: 3 bases; J trimming: 3 bases; junction bases outside the gene matches: 2. CDR3 size: 16 residues. In DNA, the CDR3 is TGTGCCAGCAGCTTTGGGACTAGCGGGAGGGGCTACGAGCAGTACTTC. As protein: CASSFGTSGRGYEQYF.

The V and J genes are TRBV5-1 and TRBJ1-1; TRBD1 might be the D (5 bases). Per germline, CDR1 SGHRS and CDR2 YFSETQ. V lost 3 bases to trimming and J lost 1 base, with 10 bases between them. The CDR3 loop spans 14 amino acids. The DNA of the CDR3 is TGCGCCAGCAGCTCTGGGACGGCGAACACTGAAGCTTTCTTT. Its protein product is CASSSGTANTEAFF.

This chain uses TRBV6-5 with TRBJ2-5; D ambiguous. The V gene's germline CDR1 is MNHEY and CDR2 SVGAGI. V lost 6 bases to trimming and J lost 5 bases, with 13 bases between them. The CDR3 is made up of 13 amino acids. The CDR3 bases are TGTGCCAGCAGACATACGGGTTCGGAGACCCAGTACTTC. Protein: CASRHTGSETQYF.

The chain uses TRBV2 and TRBJ2-7, with 8 bases fitting TRBD2. Germline CDR1 reads SNHLY; CDR2 reads FYNNEI. The CDR3 has 14 amino acids. V shed 3 bases and J 5 bases; nucleotides not matched to a gene: 6. The DNA of the CDR3 is TGTGCCAGCAGTGAGGGACTAGTAGTCCACGAGCAGTACTTC. This encodes CASSEGLVVHEQYF. Full variable domain (remainder filled in from reference TRBV2 and TRBJ2-7): EPEVTQTPSHQVTQMGQEVILRCVPISNHLYFYWYRQILGQKVEFLVSFYNNEISEKSEIFDDQFSVERPDGSNFTLKIRSTKLEDSAMYFCASSEGLVVHEQYFGPGTRLTVT.

The chain has TRBV7-3 and TRBJ1-1; the match to TRBD1 covers 7 bases. The CDR3 has 16 residues. Looked up from germline, CDR1 is SGHTA and CDR2 is FQGTGA. Germline trimming cut 0 bases from V and 5 bases from J; bases unmatched to any gene: 9. The CDR3 loop is CASSLTPVTGRTEAFF. In DNA, the CDR3 is TGTGCCAGCAGCTTAACCCCTGTGACAGGGAGGACTGAAGCTTTCTTT.

The chain combines TRBV7-2 with TRBJ1-3; D perhaps matches TRBD1 (5 bases). Trimming stripped 2 bases from V and 7 bases from J, with 6 bases between. CDR3 size: 12 residues. From germline, CDR1 is SGHTA and CDR2 FQGNSA. CDR3 nucleotide sequence: TGTGCCAGCAGCTTATGGGGGAACACCATATATTTT. It translates to CASSLWGNTIYF.

V gene TRBV2 combines with J gene TRBJ1-1; no clear D gene. Trimming left V 8 bases short and J 0 bases short, with 10 bases between. The germline CDR1 and CDR2 sequences are SNHLY and FYNNEI. The CDR3 is made up of 13 amino acids. The CDR3 bases are TGTGCCAGCTGCCGGGGTTTGAACACTGAAGCTTTCTTT. It codes for CASCRGLNTEAFF.

The chain is built from TRBV12-3 or TRBV12-4 and TRBJ2-1, with D possibly TRBD1 on 6 matching bases. This CDR3 spans 11 amino acids. The V end was cut by 6 bases, the J end by 9 bases, with 9 bases between. The CDR3 reads CASSLRGEQFF. The CDR3 nucleotides are TGTGCCAGCAGCCTCAGGGGTGAGCAGTTCTTC.

V gene TRBV13 combines with J gene TRBJ2-1; no clear D. The V gene's germline CDR1 is PRHDT and CDR2 FYEKMQ (reference sequence). This CDR3 is 16 amino acids long. The V and J ends lost 0 bases and 5 bases respectively, with 14 bases between them. The CDR3 sequence: CASSLGLTAPNNEQFF. CDR3 nucleotides: TGTGCCAGCAGCTTAGGCCTCACAGCGCCCAACAATGAGCAGTTCTTC.

The chain uses TRBV6-4 and TRBJ2-7; D is perhaps TRBD2 (5 bases). This CDR3 contains 13 residues. The V gene's germline CDR1 is MRHNA and CDR2 SNTAGT. The V end lost 0 bases, the J end lost 2 bases, and 5 bases lay between the germline ends. The chain's CDR3 is CASSDSSAYEQYF. CDR3 in DNA: TGTGCCAGCAGTGACTCTAGCGCCTACGAGCAGTACTTC.

The rearrangement joins TRBV2 to TRBJ1-1; 7 nucleotides match TRBD1. V lost 2 bases to trimming and J lost 4 bases; unmatched junction nucleotides: 13. The CDR3 has 17 amino acids. Germline V gene data show CDR1 as SNHLY and CDR2 as FYNNEI. The CDR3 reads CASSENFLGQGGTEAFF. For the CDR3, the DNA is TGTGCCAGCAGTGAAAATTTCCTCGGGCAGGGGGGCACTGAAGCTTTCTTT.